One sample yielded the 15 T cell receptor beta chains listed below, sequenced in a study of identical twins. TCRdb re-derived calls from the 5' RACE reads in MiXCR, one entry per CDR3 protein. Counted here are 500,000 to 550,000 distinct CDR3 sequences, around 20% occurring once; the ten biggest clones make up around 0.9%. This same sample was also part of a study on T cells expressing NK-cell markers.

Sequencing input: CD4+ T cells sorted from blood. The receptor source for this set is a woman aged 18 to 35 in good health.

The chain employs TRBV12-3 or TRBV12-4 and TRBJ2-1, with 8 bases identical to TRBD2. V shed 3 bases, J shed 3 bases, and the junction held 7 bases outside the gene matches. CDR3 size: 16 residues. This chain's CDR3 is CASSFLGGGHYNEQFF. CDR3 coding DNA: TGTGCCAGCAGTTTTCTGGGCGGGGGGCACTACAATGAGCAGTTCTTC.

This clonotype turned up a few times. The V and J genes are TRBV10-3 and TRBJ2-3; D possibly corresponds to TRBD2 (5 bases). The V and J ends lost 2 bases and 8 bases respectively, with 11 bases between them. Per germline, CDR1 ENHRY and CDR2 SYGVKD. The CDR3 runs to 13 residues. CDR3 sequence (DNA): TGTGCCATCAGTGAGAACGGCAGCGGTACGCAGTATTTT. This translates into CAISENGSGTQYF.

This clonotype showed up just a few times. In DNA, the CDR3 is TGTGCCAGCAGCGGCCTCAGGGGGACTAACTATGGCTACACCTTC. Translation: CASSGLRGTNYGYTF. The chain couples TRBV5-6 to TRBJ1-2; 7 nucleotides line up with TRBD1. The CDR3 sequence is 15 residues long. CDR1 and CDR2 from the germline V gene are SGHDT and YYEEEE. V shed 4 bases and J 0 bases; nucleotides not matched to a gene: 6.

Only a few counts were recorded for this clonotype. The gene calls are TRBV5-1 and TRBJ1-2, with D unresolved. The V gene's germline CDR1 is SGHRS and CDR2 YFSETQ. Trimming took 0 bases from V and 8 from J, leaving 20 bases between them. The CDR3 totals 16 residues. The CDR3 DNA is TGCGCCAGCAGCTTGGCCGCGTGGGGAACGGGAGTGGGCTACACCTTC. Its translation: CASSLAAWGTGVGYTF.

This clonotype was picked up a small number of times. The chain joins TRBV5-6 to TRBJ2-7, with D perhaps TRBD1 (6 bases). Deletions cut 2 bases from V and 7 bases from J, with 13 bases between. CDR1 and CDR2 from the germline V gene are SGHDT and YYEEEE. CDR3 length: 13 residues. CDR3 coding DNA: TGTGCCAGCAGCTTTCAGGGGCGGATTGAGCAGTACTTC. This sequence encodes CASSFQGRIEQYF. Drawing the rest from reference TRBV5-6 and TRBJ2-7, the complete variable domain is DAGVTQSPTHLIKTRGQQVTLRCSPKSGHDTVSWYQQALGQGPQFIFQYYEEEERQRGNFPDRFSGHQFPNYSSELNVNALLLGDSALYLCASSFQGRIEQYFGPGTRLTVT.

This clonotype turned up a few times. J is TRBJ1-3 and V is TRBV20-1; D call uncertain. The length of the CDR3 is 14 residues. Germline V gives CDR1 DFQATT, CDR2 SNEGSKA (reference sequence). Trimming took off 6 bases at V and 4 bases at J, with 16 bases between the two ends. The CDR3 region is CSAKVGNTGNTIYF. In nucleotides, the CDR3 is TGCAGTGCAAAGGTGGGAAATACGGGAAACACCATATATTTT.

Remarks on this clonotype: At one of its ends the junction is not consistent with the germline gene, which may arise from a read error. The rearrangement joins TRBV18 to TRBJ2-7; a possible D gene is TRBD2 (5 bases). Germline values: CDR1 KGHSH, CDR2 LQKENI. The CDR3 sequence is 12 residues long. DNA for the CDR3: TGTGCCAGCTCACCTGGTGTCGGGATGACGAACTTC. It yields the protein CASSPGVGMTNF.

This clonotype was counted only a few times. This chain links TRBV20-1 with TRBJ2-3; no clear D. Germline V gives CDR1 DFQATT, CDR2 SNEGSKA (reference sequence). The V end was cut by 6 bases, the J end by 2 bases, with 6 bases between. This CDR3 is 11 amino acids long. CDR3 sequence (DNA): TGCAGTGCCGCCTTCACAGATACGCAGTATTTT. This encodes CSAAFTDTQYF.

This clonotype appeared a few times. The DNA for the CDR3 is TGTGCCATCAGTGAGTCCCCGGGGGGGAGAAAAGAGACCCAGTACTTC. It is translated as CAISESPGGRKETQYF. This chain joins TRBV10-3 and TRBJ2-5, with 8 bases aligning to TRBD2. The CDR3 has 16 amino acids. Germline-derived CDR1 and CDR2 are ENHRY and SYGVKD. V lost 0 bases to trimming and J lost 3 bases; unmatched junction nucleotides: 6.

This chain links TRBV18 with TRBJ1-1; possibly TRBD1 for D (6 bases). V lost 2 bases and J 5 bases, leaving 15 bases between the germline ends. Germline-derived CDR1 and CDR2 are KGHSH and LQKENI. The CDR3 totals 15 residues. The CDR3 reads CASSPRGYRATEAFF. The CDR3 DNA is TGTGCCAGCTCACCAAGAGGTTACAGGGCTACTGAAGCTTTCTTT. The full variable domain, its missing parts supplied by reference TRBV18 and TRBJ1-1, is NAGVMQNPRHLVRRRGQEARLRCSPMKGHSHVYWYRQLPEEGLKFMVYLQKENIIDESGMPKERFSAEFPKEGPSILRIQQVVRGDSAAYFCASSPRGYRATEAFFGQGTRLTVV.

The V and J genes are TRBV7-8 and TRBJ2-3; D perhaps matches TRBD1 (5 bases). Germline lookup yields CDR1 SGHVS and CDR2 FQNEAQ. Trimming stripped 5 bases from V and 4 bases from J, with 22 bases between. The CDR3 covers 17 residues. CDR3 sequence reads: CASSPSYSGKGADTQYF. CDR3 nucleotide sequence: TGTGCCAGCAGCCCATCCTATTCAGGGAAGGGTGCAGATACGCAGTATTTT. The full variable domain, completed using reference TRBV7-8 and TRBJ2-3, is GAGVSQSPRYKVAKRGQDVALRCDPISGHVSLFWYQQALGQGPEFLTYFQNEAQLDKSGLPSDRFFAERPEGSVSTLKIQRTQQEDSAVYLCASSPSYSGKGADTQYFGPGTRLTVL.

Only a few counts were recorded for this clonotype. V usage is TRBV7-8 and J usage is TRBJ2-1; 7 bases align to TRBD2. V lost 1 base and J lost 3; bases outside the gene matches: 3. The CDR3 runs 15 residues. The germline gives CDR1 SGHVS, CDR2 FQNEAQ. CDR3 loop: CASSLGRELYNEQFF. CDR3 sequence (DNA): TGTGCCAGCAGCTTAGGGCGGGAGCTCTACAATGAGCAGTTCTTC.

In this sample, this clonotype turned up many times. The genes are TRBV7-9 and TRBJ2-1; a possible D gene is TRBD1 (5 bases). Germline assignment: CDR1 SEHNR and CDR2 FQNEAQ (reference sequence). This CDR3 is built from 15 residues. Trimming left V 1 base short and J 4 bases short, with 11 bases between. The CDR3 spells CASSLEVRGYNEQFF. CDR3 DNA sequence: TGTGCCAGCAGCTTAGAAGTTAGGGGATACAATGAGCAGTTCTTC.

The sample holds a few counts of this clonotype. The genes are TRBV5-1 and TRBJ1-5; TRBD1 agrees at 7 bases. The germline V gene encodes CDR1 SGHRS and CDR2 YFSETQ. V was pared by 4 bases and J by 6 bases, with 4 bases of the junction left unmatched. This CDR3 contains 13 residues. The CDR3 region is CASSLEGAQPQHF. As DNA, the CDR3 is TGCGCCAGCAGCCTCGAGGGGGCTCAGCCCCAGCATTTT.

J is TRBJ2-1 and V is TRBV10-3; TRBD2 matches 9 bases. Germline-derived CDR1 and CDR2 are ENHRY and SYGVKD. The J segment lost 5 bases and the V segment lost 11 bases, leaving 4 bases of the junction unmatched. The CDR3 sequence is 12 residues long. This chain's CDR3 is CALGGRDNEQFF. CDR3 DNA: TGTGCCCTCGGCGGGAGGGACAATGAGCAGTTCTTC.